The 30 T cell receptor beta chains reported below all come from one sample, sequenced in a study of cytomegalovirus exposure and HLA in healthy donors. PCR involved 60 Vbeta and 13 Jbeta primers. Some clones are missing from TCRdb's copy, which holds only in-frame ones; the method was immunoSEQ multiplex PCR. The sample contains roughly 120,000 clones, around 80% of which appear only once. Sequencing was done on a sample of PBMCs. These receptors were taken from a woman between 18 and 29 years old in good health and CMV-seropositive.

V is TRBV15 and J is TRBJ2-2, with 7 bases that match TRBD2. V lost 7 bases and J lost 3; bases outside the gene matches: 5. CDR3 size: 14 residues. The germline V gene encodes CDR1 LNHNV and CDR2 YYDKDF (reference sequence). CDR3 amino acids: CATNYAGDTGELFF. The CDR3 nucleotides are TGTGCCACCAACTACGCGGGAGACACCGGGGAGCTGTTTTTT.

This chain joins TRBV7-2 and TRBJ2-7; 10 nucleotides match TRBD2. The CDR3 length is 15 residues. Looked up from germline, CDR1 is SGHTA and CDR2 is FQGNSA. The V segment lost 5 bases and the J segment 3 bases; nucleotides outside the gene matches: 7. For the CDR3, the DNA is TGTGCCAGCAGCGCCCGACTAGCGGGCAACTACGAGCAGTACTTC. It translates to CASSARLAGNYEQYF.

The chain uses TRBV20-1 and TRBJ1-3; D remains unclear. The CDR3 sequence is 10 residues long. The germline gives CDR1 DFQATT, CDR2 SNEGSKA (reference sequence). The germline V and J ends were trimmed by 5 bases and 11 bases, with 10 bases remaining between them. CDR3 nucleotides: TGCAGTGCTTCCGGGAGGGCCATATATTTT. This gives the protein CSASGRAIYF.

The CDR3 DNA reads as TGCGCCAGCAGCTATCTAGCCGACCCGAGCTCCTACGAGCAGTACTTC. Translation gives CASSYLADPSSYEQYF. The gene calls are TRBV5-1 and TRBJ2-7; a possible D gene is TRBD2 (5 bases). The CDR3 runs 16 residues. V lost 3 bases, J lost 0 bases, and 16 bases lay in between. Germline CDR1 is SGHRS and CDR2 is YFSETQ.

The DNA of the CDR3 is TGTGCCAGCAGTCAGCGACAGGGGAACACTGAAGCTTTCTTT. It translates to CASSQRQGNTEAFF. The chain couples TRBV28 to TRBJ1-1, with 7 bases matching TRBD1. The J segment lost 1 base and the V segment lost 5 bases, leaving 4 bases of the junction unmatched. Germline loops: CDR1 MDHEN, CDR2 SYDVKM. This CDR3 has 14 amino acids.

V and J are TRBV16 and TRBJ1-1, with a weak D call TRBD1 (6 bases). The V gene lost 4 bases and the J gene lost 3 bases, with 9 bases spanning the gap. Germline CDR1 KGHSY, CDR2 FQNENV. This CDR3 is 13 amino acids long. The CDR3: CASSRGTYTEAFF. The CDR3 nucleotides are TGTGCCAGCAGCCGAGGGACATACACTGAAGCTTTCTTT.

The rearrangement links TRBV7-6 to TRBJ2-7; the match to TRBD1 covers 7 bases. In germline, CDR1 is SGHVS, CDR2 FNYEAQ. This CDR3 spans 17 amino acids. Losses at the gene ends were 1 base for V and 5 bases for J; bases not matched to a gene: 14. CDR3 sequence reads: CASSLGTETGTADEQYF. Here the CDR3 DNA reads TGTGCCAGCAGCTTAGGTACGGAGACAGGGACGGCCGACGAGCAGTACTTC. The full variable domain, rest sourced from reference TRBV7-6 and TRBJ2-7, is GAGVSQSPRYKVTKRGQDVALRCDPISGHVSLYWYRQALGQGPEFLTYFNYEAQQDKSGLPNDRFSAERPEGSISTLTIQRTEQRDSAMYRCASSLGTETGTADEQYFGPGTRLTVT.

This clone was detected a few times. The genes are TRBV5-1 and TRBJ1-1, with D perhaps TRBD1 (5 bases). The CDR3 is made up of 13 amino acids. Trimming left V 2 bases short and J 6 bases short, with 11 bases between. The germline V gene encodes CDR1 SGHRS and CDR2 YFSETQ. CDR3 residues: CASSFTWGAEAFF. CDR3 bases: TGCGCCAGCAGCTTCACCTGGGGCGCTGAAGCTTTCTTT.

V usage is TRBV19 and J usage is TRBJ2-3; 9 nucleotides line up with TRBD1. The CDR3 is 13 residues long. Trimming at V came to 6 bases and at J to 7 bases, leaving 5 bases not matched to a gene. Germline V gene data show CDR1 as LNHDA and CDR2 as SQIVND (reference sequence). This chain's CDR3 is CASSPQGANTQYF. CDR3 in DNA: TGTGCCAGTAGCCCACAGGGGGCTAATACGCAGTATTTT.

In regard to this clone: One end of the junction is discordant with germline, which a read error may explain. V and J are TRBV4-2 and TRBJ1-2; D gene uncertain. CDR1 is LGHNA and CDR2 is YNFKEQ in the germline V gene. CDR3 length equals 17 residues. CDR3 protein: CVSSQDGAVKTNYGYTF. In DNA form, the CDR3 reads TGTGTCAGCAGCCAAGATGGAGCGGTAAAGACTAACTATGGCTACACCTTC.

The genes are TRBV19 and TRBJ2-5; D gene ambiguous. Germline V CDR1 and CDR2: LNHDA, SQIVND (reference sequence). Deletions cut 0 bases from V and 4 bases from J, with 12 bases between. CDR3 length equals 15 residues. CDR3 sequence (DNA): TGTGCCAGTAGTATAGATCAACCGGGTTCAGAGACCCAGTACTTC. Its translation is CASSIDQPGSETQYF.

The genes are TRBV2 and TRBJ2-7; 14 bases map to TRBD2. Germline lookup yields CDR1 SNHLY and CDR2 FYNNEI. Germline trimming cut 3 bases from V and 1 base from J; bases unmatched to any gene: 5. The CDR3 length is 17 residues. CDR3 sequence: CASSEGLAGESSYEQYF. DNA of the CDR3: TGTGCCAGCAGTGAGGGACTAGCGGGAGAGTCGTCCTACGAGCAGTACTTC.

V gene TRBV19 combines with J gene TRBJ1-1; no clear D gene. This CDR3 comprises 14 residues. V was shortened by 3 bases and J by 0 bases, with 8 bases between the two germline ends. Germline CDR1 LNHDA, CDR2 SQIVND (reference sequence). The CDR3 loop is CASSIRSMNTEAFF. The CDR3 nucleotides are TGTGCCAGTAGTATCAGGTCGATGAACACTGAAGCTTTCTTT.

This chain connects TRBV7-3 to TRBJ1-1, with D uncertain. V lost 2 bases and J 4 bases, leaving 8 bases between the germline ends. This CDR3 region has 13 residues. Germline CDR1 is SGHTA and CDR2 is FQGTGA. The CDR3 sequence: CASSLGQATEAFF. CDR3 DNA sequence: TGTGCCAGCAGCTTAGGGCAGGCCACTGAAGCTTTCTTT.

The CDR3 here is CASRGTSTDTQYF. CDR3 in DNA: TGCGCCAGCAGGGGCACTAGCACAGATACGCAGTATTTT. This sequence joins TRBV4-1 and TRBJ2-3; D remains ambiguous. V was clipped by 6 bases and J by 0 bases, with 7 bases between them. Germline-derived CDR1 and CDR2 are MGHRA and YSYEKL. This CDR3 comprises 13 residues.

This clone was counted a few times. The V call is TRBV27, the J call TRBJ2-1; tentatively, D is TRBD2 (5 bases). Germline V CDR1 and CDR2: MNHEY, SMNVEV (reference sequence). V gave up 0 bases and J gave up 0 bases, with 12 bases separating them. The CDR3 is 17 residues long. CDR3 in amino acids: CASSLSWAGSSYNEQFF. In DNA, the CDR3 is TGTGCCAGCAGTTTATCGTGGGCGGGCAGCTCCTACAATGAGCAGTTCTTC.

The chain uses TRBV4-2 and TRBJ2-7, with 14 positions matching TRBD2. V trimming: 0 bases; J trimming: 8 bases; junction bases outside the gene matches: 12. The CDR3 totals 18 residues. Germline V gene data show CDR1 as LGHNA and CDR2 as YNFKEQ. The CDR3 reads CASSQERRTSGRTIKQYF. The CDR3 DNA reads TGTGCCAGCAGCCAAGAACGTAGGACTAGCGGGAGGACTATCAAGCAGTACTTC.

The rearrangement uses TRBV25-1 and TRBJ2-7; the match to TRBD2 covers 7 bases. V trimming: 1 base; J trimming: 2 bases; junction bases outside the gene matches: 5. The CDR3 runs 15 residues. Germline lookup yields CDR1 MGHDK and CDR2 SYGVNS. CDR3 DNA sequence: TGTGCCAGCAGTGAATTAGGACTAGGGCCCTACGAGCAGTACTTC. As protein: CASSELGLGPYEQYF.

The chain is built from TRBV13 and TRBJ1-2, with D perhaps TRBD1 (6 bases). Deletions cut 5 bases from V and 5 bases from J, with 12 bases between. The CDR3 has 13 residues. Germline CDR1 is PRHDT and CDR2 is FYEKMQ (reference sequence). CDR3 DNA sequence: TGTGCCAGCAGCCTAGAGCAGGGGTATGGCTACACCTTC. Its protein is CASSLEQGYGYTF. Complete variable domain (other parts from reference TRBV13 and TRBJ1-2): AAGVIQSPRHLIKEKRETATLKCYPIPRHDTVYWYQQGPGQDPQFLISFYEKMQSDKGSIPDRFSAQQFSDYHSELNMSSLELGDSALYFCASSLEQGYGYTFGSGTRLTVV.

In this sample, this clone turned up a few times. Other nucleotide sequences from this sample produce the same CDR3. The chain is built from TRBV28 and TRBJ1-1, with a weak D call TRBD1 (6 bases). The CDR3 loop spans 14 amino acids. The germline V and J ends were trimmed by 3 bases and 0 bases, with 8 bases remaining between them. Germline V lookup: CDR1 MDHEN, CDR2 SYDVKM. The CDR3 sequence: CASSFQGMNTEAFF. The CDR3 DNA follows: TGTGCCAGCAGTTTCCAGGGGATGAACACTGAAGCTTTCTTT.

The chain links TRBV19 to TRBJ1-4, with a possible D match to TRBD1 (6 bases). Trimming pared 0 bases from V and 5 bases from J, leaving 19 bases between. CDR3 length: 18 residues. CDR1 and CDR2 from the germline V gene are LNHDA and SQIVND (reference sequence). CDR3 DNA: TGTGCCAGTAGTATAGAAGGGGTGGAGACAGGCTCAAATGAAAAACTGTTTTTT. It encodes CASSIEGVETGSNEKLFF.

V usage is TRBV5-1 and J usage is TRBJ2-1; 9 bases are a match to TRBD1. Trimming cost V 0 bases and J 10 bases; bases outside gene matches: 8. This CDR3 region has 15 residues. Germline V lookup: CDR1 SGHRS, CDR2 YFSETQ. CDR3 sequence reads: CASSLGHTGGKEQFF. CDR3 sequence (DNA): TGCGCCAGCAGCTTGGGGCATACAGGGGGCAAGGAGCAGTTCTTC.

The V gene is TRBV6-1, the J gene TRBJ2-5; TRBD2 is a possible D gene (5 bases). Germline CDR1 reads MNHNS; CDR2 reads SASEGT. CDR3 length: 13 residues. The germline V and J ends were trimmed by 8 bases and 0 bases, with 10 bases remaining between them. For the CDR3, the DNA is TGTGCCAGCGAGACTAAGTACCAAGAGACCCAGTACTTC. This encodes CASETKYQETQYF.

This sequence joins TRBV5-1 and TRBJ2-3; TRBD2 agrees at 15 bases. This CDR3 comprises 15 residues. From germline, CDR1 is SGHRS and CDR2 YFSETQ. Losses at the gene ends were 4 bases for V and 6 bases for J; bases not matched to a gene: 3. The CDR3 is CASSIGLAGGDTQYF. CDR3 in DNA: TGCGCCAGCAGCATAGGACTAGCGGGAGGGGATACGCAGTATTTT. The full variable domain, completed using reference TRBV5-1 and TRBJ2-3, is KAGVTQTPRYLIKTRGQQVTLSCSPISGHRSVSWYQQTPGQGLQFLFEYFSETQRNKGNFPGRFSGRQFSNSRSEMNVSTLELGDSALYLCASSIGLAGGDTQYFGPGTRLTVL.

V usage is TRBV9 and J usage is TRBJ2-1; TRBD2 agrees at 7 bases. The junction had 10 bases not matched to a gene; V was cut back by 0 bases and J by 7 bases. Germline lookup yields CDR1 SGDLS and CDR2 YYNGEE. CDR3 length: 16 amino acids. The DNA of the CDR3 is TGTGCCAGCAGCGTAGTCGGTGGGAGGGCCAAGAATGAGCAGTTCTTC. Its translation: CASSVVGGRAKNEQFF.

The V gene is TRBV28, the J gene TRBJ2-7; 12 nucleotides match TRBD2. The CDR3 has 15 amino acids. Germline V gene data show CDR1 as MDHEN and CDR2 as SYDVKM. J lost 6 bases, V lost 5 bases, and 8 bases had no gene match. The CDR3 sequence is CASSAPPGLAGEQYF. The CDR3 nucleotides read TGTGCCAGCAGTGCGCCCCCGGGACTAGCGGGCGAGCAGTACTTC.

The V gene is TRBV2, the J gene TRBJ2-5; 12 bases match TRBD2. Germline loops: CDR1 SNHLY, CDR2 FYNNEI. V gave up 8 bases and J gave up 1 base; unmatched junction bases: 5. CDR3 length: 15 amino acids. CDR3 in amino acids: CASFLLAGGQETQYF. CDR3 nucleotides: TGTGCCAGCTTTTTACTAGCGGGAGGCCAAGAGACCCAGTACTTC.

The chain combines TRBV28 with TRBJ2-5; 9 bases agree with TRBD2. Trimming took 7 bases from V and 3 from J; bases not matched to a gene: 6. Looked up from germline, CDR1 is MDHEN and CDR2 is SYDVKM. CDR3 size: 14 residues. CDR3 DNA: TGTGCCAGCACTGCACTAGCGGGTGAAGAGACCCAGTACTTC. Protein product: CASTALAGEETQYF.

Notes on this clone: This sample also contains other DNA sequences that code for the same CDR3. V is TRBV15 and J is TRBJ1-1; D unclear. Germline assignment: CDR1 LNHNV and CDR2 YYDKDF (reference sequence). CDR3 length: 14 residues. Trimming removed 0 bases at V and 1 base at J, with 6 bases between. CDR3 loop: CATSRDYSNTEAFF. CDR3 coding DNA: TGTGCCACCAGCAGAGATTATTCGAACACTGAAGCTTTCTTT.

The rearrangement joins TRBV30 to TRBJ1-2, with 8 bases identical to TRBD1. Trimming removed 4 bases from V and 7 bases from J; junction bases left unmatched: 5. The CDR3 loop spans 12 amino acids. Germline-derived CDR1 and CDR2 are GTSNPN and SVGIG (reference sequence). Here the CDR3 DNA reads TGTGCCTGGACCGGGACAGGTGCTGGCTACACCTTC. Translation: CAWTGTGAGYTF.